This passage covers 24 T cell receptor beta chains from one sample sequenced in a study of T-cell reconstitution after alpha-beta-depleted transplantation in children. Preparation of the TCRbeta library used unique molecular identifiers. One entry per CDR3 protein results from TCRdb running MiXCR on the PCR reads. The repertoire holds about 20,000 distinct CDR3 sequences, with approximately 10% as singletons. Sample: PBMCs from the stem cell graft donor, taken from the stem cell graft. Receptors originate from a human donor who donated a stem cell graft to a child with chronic granulomatous disease.

At least ten counts were recorded for this clonotype. The chain links TRBV3-1 to TRBJ1-1; D unclear. The CDR3 length is 13 residues. V was shortened by 0 bases and J by 11 bases, with 13 bases between the two germline ends. Germline CDR1 and CDR2: LGHDT and YNNKEL (reference sequence). CDR3 nucleotide sequence: TGTGCCAGCAGCCAAGATCAGGCCGCCGGGGCTTTCTTT. Translated: CASSQDQAAGAFF.

This clonotype was recorded at least ten times. The gene calls are TRBV5-1 and TRBJ1-5, with TRBD1 identical over 7 bases. J gave up 2 bases and V 3 bases, and 11 bases lay outside the gene matches. The germline V gene encodes CDR1 SGHRS and CDR2 YFSETQ. CDR3 length: 17 amino acids. The CDR3 protein is CASSSTPQGFGNQPQHF. The CDR3 DNA reads as TGCGCCAGCAGCTCCACACCACAGGGGTTCGGCAATCAGCCCCAGCATTTT.

With respect to this clonotype: An end of the junction differs from the germline gene, which may be a read error. V usage is TRBV7-6 and J usage is TRBJ2-2; no clear D gene. Germline V gene data show CDR1 as SGHVS and CDR2 as FNYEAQ. CDR3 length: 12 residues. This CDR3 reads CDSSLQAGELFF. CDR3 nucleotides: TGTGACAGCAGCTTACAAGCCGGGGAGCTGTTTTTT.

The chain carries TRBV12-3 or TRBV12-4 and TRBJ2-3; 7 bases fit TRBD2. Trimming cost V 11 bases and J 0 bases; bases outside gene matches: 20. The CDR3 has 18 amino acids. DNA for the CDR3: TGTGCCTTCTGCCCTTCCTCTAGCGGCTATGCTAGCACAGATACGCAGTATTTT. Its protein product is CAFCPSSSGYASTDTQYF.

This clonotype was found many times. V gene TRBV4-3 combines with J gene TRBJ1-5; weak D call: TRBD1 (5 bases). The germline V gene encodes CDR1 LGHNA and CDR2 YSLEER. The CDR3 spans 15 residues. Trimming removed 0 bases from V and 7 bases from J, with 13 bases in between. CDR3 loop: CASSQDRGAGQPQHF. CDR3 sequence (DNA): TGCGCCAGCAGCCAAGATCGAGGGGCGGGGCAGCCCCAGCATTTT.

By its share, this clonotype is medium-sized (0.01 to 0.1%). The chain combines TRBV6-4 with TRBJ2-3; TRBD1 is a possible D gene (6 bases). The CDR3 is 13 residues long. V lost 4 bases to trimming and J lost 1 base, with 6 bases between them. Germline V gene sequence: CDR1 MRHNA, CDR2 SNTAGT. Here the CDR3 reads CASSAGGTDTQYF. In DNA, the CDR3 is TGTGCCAGCAGTGCAGGGGGCACAGATACGCAGTATTTT.

This clonotype was counted ten times or more. The chain uses TRBV6-5 and TRBJ2-1, with 9 bases matching TRBD2. Germline CDR1 MNHEY, CDR2 SVGAGI. V trimming: 2 bases; J trimming: 2 bases; junction bases outside the gene matches: 7. The CDR3 covers 17 residues. The CDR3 DNA reads TGTGCCAGCAGTTACAGGAGCGGGGGGCCAGCCTACAATGAGCAGTTCTTC. Translating gives CASSYRSGGPAYNEQFF.

This clonotype has more than one count but fewer than ten. This chain uses TRBV29-1 with TRBJ2-7; TRBD1 matches 7 bases. After removal of 5 bases from V and 6 bases from J, the junction contained 13 bases not matched to a gene. The CDR3 covers 14 residues. Per germline, CDR1 SQVTM and CDR2 ANQGSEA. The CDR3 DNA sequence: TGCAGCGTTACCACCGGGACAGTTACTTTCGAGCAGTACTTC. It specifies CSVTTGTVTFEQYF.

The rearrangement joins TRBV7-9 to TRBJ1-5; no firm D call. The length of the CDR3 is 16 residues. The V end was cut by 5 bases, the J end by 1 base, with 15 bases between. Germline CDR1 is SEHNR and CDR2 is FQNEAQ (reference sequence). The CDR3 nucleotides read TGTGCCAGCAGCCCTGGGCTTGCCCCGAGCAATCAGCCCCAGCATTTT. This codes for CASSPGLAPSNQPQHF. Full variable domain (rest looked up from reference TRBV7-9 and TRBJ1-5): DTGVSQNPRHKITKRGQNVTFRCDPISEHNRLYWYRQTLGQGPEFLTYFQNEAQLEKSRLLSDRFSAERPKGSFSTLEIQRTEQGDSAMYLCASSPGLAPSNQPQHFGDGTRLSIL.

This clonotype was counted many times. One end of the junction does not line up with germline, which may come from a read error. The V and J genes are TRBV27 and TRBJ2-7, with D unclear. Germline loops: CDR1 MNHEY, CDR2 SMNVEV (reference sequence). This CDR3 spans 16 amino acids. In DNA form, the CDR3 reads TGTGCCAGCAGCTTATCCTCCCGAAGCGCGGCCTACGAGCAGTACTTC. This encodes CASSLSSRSAAYEQYF.

As to this clonotype: This likely comes from a read error, as the CDR3 has no conserved phenylalanine or tryptophan at its end. The rearrangement joins TRBV7-2 to TRBJ2-1; D ambiguous. Germline V gene sequence: CDR1 SGHTA, CDR2 FQGNSA. The CDR3 has 13 amino acids. The V end lost 5 bases, the J end lost 4 bases, and 9 bases lay between the germline ends. CDR3 sequence: CASSGQRYNEQFL. The CDR3 region has the DNA TGTGCCAGCAGCGGGCAGCGATACAATGAGCAGTTCTTG.

This clonotype was seen more than once but under ten times. This chain links TRBV3-1 with TRBJ2-2; 7 bases agree with TRBD1. Germline V gives CDR1 LGHDT, CDR2 YNNKEL (reference sequence). V lost 4 bases to trimming and J lost 2 bases; unmatched junction nucleotides: 4. There are 15 residues in the CDR3. CDR3 in DNA: TGTGCCAGCAGCCGCAGACAGGGTAACACCGGGGAGCTGTTTTTT. It translates to CASSRRQGNTGELFF.

This clonotype appeared many times. The chain is built from TRBV7-9 and TRBJ1-1; the D gene is possibly TRBD1 (5 bases). CDR1 and CDR2 from the germline V gene are SEHNR and FQNEAQ (reference sequence). Trimming stripped 6 bases from V and 4 bases from J, with 15 bases between. This CDR3 is built from 14 residues. CDR3 region: CASSLQDRGTEAFF. CDR3 in DNA: TGTGCCAGCAGTCTACAGGATCGTGGCACTGAAGCTTTCTTT.

This clonotype has ten or more counts. The V call is TRBV9, the J call TRBJ2-3; 13 bases map to TRBD2. The CDR3 runs 17 residues. In germline, CDR1 is SGDLS, CDR2 YYNGEE. V lost 3 bases, J lost 5 bases, and 9 bases stayed unmatched. CDR3 sequence: CASSADRGLAGEDTQYF. As DNA, the CDR3 is TGTGCCAGCAGCGCCGACCGTGGACTAGCGGGAGAAGATACGCAGTATTTT.

The table lists this clonotype with many counts. V usage is TRBV3-1 and J usage is TRBJ2-6, with D hard to call. The CDR3 contains 17 residues. CDR1 is LGHDT and CDR2 is YNNKEL in the germline V gene (reference sequence). V shed 3 bases and J shed 0 bases, with 12 bases lying between them. The CDR3: CASSHVVWSSGANVLTF. The CDR3 nucleotides read TGTGCCAGCAGCCACGTGGTCTGGAGCTCTGGGGCCAACGTCCTGACTTTC.

This clonotype was detected ten times or more. The chain recombines TRBV7-2 with TRBJ2-5; no reliable D call. V gave up 5 bases and J gave up 8 bases, with 15 bases separating them. CDR1 SGHTA and CDR2 FQGNSA come from the germline V gene. This CDR3 is built from 13 residues. The chain's CDR3 is CASSQDVRGTQYF. As DNA, the CDR3 is TGTGCCAGCAGCCAGGACGTCCGCGGTACCCAGTACTTC. The full variable domain, its missing parts supplied by reference TRBV7-2 and TRBJ2-5, is GAGVSQSPSNKVTEKGKDVELRCDPISGHTALYWYRQSLGQGLEFLIYFQGNSAPDKSGLPSDRFSAERTGGSVSTLTIQRTQQEDSAVYLCASSQDVRGTQYFGPGTRLLVL.

This clonotype occurred many times. The rearrangement joins TRBV12-3 or TRBV12-4 to TRBJ2-2, with a possible D match to TRBD1 (6 bases). The CDR3 covers 14 residues. V was cut by 5 bases and J by 3 bases, with 10 bases left in between. This chain's CDR3 is CASSPRTDTGELFF. The CDR3 DNA reads TGTGCCAGCAGTCCGCGGACAGACACCGGGGAGCTGTTTTTT.

This clonotype was recorded at least ten times. The gene calls are TRBV11-3 and TRBJ1-1; D call uncertain. Trimming removed 4 bases at V and 0 bases at J, with 21 bases between. Per germline, CDR1 SGHNT and CDR2 YENEEA. The CDR3 covers 18 residues. The CDR3 DNA reads as TGTGCCAGCAGCTCCGACCCAGACTCTCTTGACATGAACACTGAAGCTTTCTTT. It specifies CASSSDPDSLDMNTEAFF. The full variable domain, rest sourced from reference TRBV11-3 and TRBJ1-1, is EAGVVQSPRYKIIEKKQPVAFWCNPISGHNTLYWYLQNLGQGPELLIRYENEEAVDDSQLPKDRFSAERLKGVDSTLKIQPAELGDSAVYLCASSSDPDSLDMNTEAFFGQGTRLTVV.

By sample share, this clonotype is medium-sized. The chain joins TRBV5-1 to TRBJ2-1, with 7 nucleotides matching TRBD1. The CDR3 spans 13 residues. Trimming cost V 0 bases and J 10 bases; bases outside gene matches: 4. Germline V gene sequence: CDR1 SGHRS, CDR2 YFSETQ. DNA for the CDR3: TGCGCCAGCAGCTTGGGCCCGACAGGGGAGCAGTTCTTC. Residues: CASSLGPTGEQFF.

The rearrangement joins TRBV6-5 to TRBJ2-3; D may be TRBD2 (6 bases). Per germline, CDR1 MNHEY and CDR2 SVGAGI. The CDR3 spans 15 residues. Trimming took 2 bases from V and 4 from J, leaving 13 bases between them. For the CDR3, the DNA is TGTGCCAGCAGTTACACTGGCTCTAGCGCAGATACGCAGTATTTT. Translating it yields CASSYTGSSADTQYF.

Ten or more counts support this clonotype. CDR3 in amino acids: CSVGHSSYEQYF. The CDR3 coding sequence is TGCAGCGTCGGACATTCCTCCTACGAGCAGTACTTC. V usage is TRBV29-1 and J usage is TRBJ2-7, with D perhaps matching TRBD1 (5 bases). CDR3 size: 12 residues. CDR1 is SQVTM and CDR2 is ANQGSEA in the germline V gene. V lost 6 bases, J lost 0 bases, and 9 bases lay in between.

This clonotype is deemed medium-sized. The rearrangement joins TRBV7-2 to TRBJ2-2; 10 bases map to TRBD2. This CDR3 is built from 16 residues. Trimming removed 5 bases from V and 8 bases from J; junction bases left unmatched: 11. Germline-derived CDR1 and CDR2 are SGHTA and FQGNSA. CDR3 sequence: CASSDSSGRMSGELFF. In nucleotides, the CDR3 is TGTGCCAGCAGCGACTCTAGCGGGAGAATGTCTGGGGAGCTGTTTTTT.

In this sample, this clonotype turned up many times. V gene TRBV20-1 combines with J gene TRBJ2-5; no reliable D call. Between the trimmed V and J ends, which lost 1 base and 5 bases, there was a span of 8 bases. CDR1 is DFQATT and CDR2 is SNEGSKA in the germline V gene (reference sequence). The CDR3 totals 12 residues. For the CDR3, the DNA is TGCAGTGCTAGAGGACTCACCGAGACCCAGTACTTC. Translating gives CSARGLTETQYF.

This clonotype occurred many times. The chain uses TRBV15 and TRBJ1-1; D gene uncertain. V gave up 4 bases and J gave up 1 base, with 13 bases separating them. The germline V gene has CDR1 LNHNV and CDR2 YYDKDF (reference sequence). The CDR3 has 15 amino acids. The CDR3 spells CATSTDRAENTEAFF. DNA of the CDR3: TGTGCCACCAGCACGGACCGGGCGGAGAACACTGAAGCTTTCTTT.